These T cell receptor beta chains were read from a single sample in a study of T cell changes during pregnancy in multiple sclerosis. Generated by immunoSEQ multiplex PCR, the TCRdb table keeps only in-frame clones and is missing some. Here the sample spans about 38,000 clones, around nine tenths being singletons. The material was CD4+ T cells from peripheral blood mononuclear cells, obtained after pregnancy. Receptor source: a female donor in good health, enrolled as a control in a pregnancy study. Each CDR3 is given with its conserved first and last residue. A D gene is named only where the DNA matches it firmly. Clone size is given for some rows only: seen once, a few or many times, or a class if the clone is expanded.

D: TRBD1; V: TRBV6-1; size: -; J: TRBJ2-1; CDR3: CASSPGQGSRNEQFF; DNA: TGTGCCAGCAGTCCCGGACAGGGTTCTCGCAATGAGCAGTTCTTC
D: TRBD2; V: TRBV4-1; size: -; J: TRBJ2-3; CDR3: CASSQETAGVVDTQYF; DNA: TGCGCCAGCAGCCAAGAGACAGCGGGAGTAGTAGATACGCAGTATTTT
D: -; V: TRBV5-5; size: few; J: TRBJ2-2; CDR3: CASSLWLTDPPGELFF; DNA: TGTGCCAGCAGCCTATGGTTGACAGACCCACCGGGGGAGCTGTTTTTT
D: -; V: TRBV27; size: -; J: TRBJ1-2; CDR3: CASSRRGDRNYGYTF; DNA: TGTGCCAGCAGTCGGAGAGGCGACAGAAACTATGGCTACACCTTC
D: -; V: TRBV6-5; size: -; J: TRBJ1-2; CDR3: CASSLETGYGYTF; DNA: TGTGCCAGCAGTTTGGAGACAGGCTATGGCTACACCTTC
D: TRBD1; V: TRBV7-9; size: -; J: TRBJ1-1; CDR3: CASSYGTVTNTEAFF; DNA: TGTGCCAGCAGCTATGGGACAGTGACGAACACTGAAGCTTTCTTT
D: TRBD2; V: TRBV6-6; size: once; J: TRBJ2-7; CDR3: CASSWGGEVEQYF; DNA: TGTGCCAGCAGTTGGGGAGGGGAGGTCGAGCAGTACTTC
D: TRBD1; V: TRBV30; size: -; J: TRBJ2-7; CDR3: CAWRRDRRSYEQYF; DNA: TGTGCCTGGCGCCGGGACAGGAGATCCTACGAGCAGTACTTC
D: -; V: TRBV20-1; size: -; J: TRBJ2-5; CDR3: CSARLGETQYF; DNA: TGCAGTGCTAGGCTTGGCGAGACCCAGTACTTC
D: -; V: TRBV6-1; size: -; J: TRBJ2-7; CDR3: CASSEAYGRREQYF; DNA: TGTGCCAGCAGTGAAGCTTACGGACGGAGGGAGCAGTACTTC
D: TRBD2; V: TRBV5-5; size: -; J: TRBJ2-5; CDR3: CASSLAARGGGGETQYF; DNA: TGTGCCAGCAGCCTCGCGGCTCGAGGTGGGGGGGGAGAGACCCAGTACTTC
D: -; V: TRBV7-2; size: -; J: TRBJ1-2; CDR3: CASSFGGARGYTF; DNA: TGTGCCAGCAGCTTTGGGGGCGCCAGAGGCTACACCTTC
D: TRBD2; V: TRBV18; size: -; J: TRBJ2-5; CDR3: CTSSTSGSAQETQYF; DNA: TGTACCAGCTCCACTAGCGGGAGTGCCCAAGAGACCCAGTACTTC
D: TRBD1; V: TRBV11-3; size: -; J: TRBJ2-7; CDR3: CASSTPPRGPDPYEQYF; DNA: TGTGCCAGCAGCACCCCTCCCAGGGGGCCAGATCCGTACGAGCAGTACTTC
D: TRBD2; V: TRBV5-1; size: -; J: TRBJ2-2; CDR3: CASHSGGSDTGELFF; DNA: TGCGCCAGCCATTCGGGGGGTTCAGACACCGGGGAGCTGTTTTTT
D: TRBD1; V: TRBV5-1; size: -; J: TRBJ1-1; CDR3: CASSGTGEDTEAFF; DNA: TGCGCCAGCAGCGGGACAGGGGAGGACACTGAAGCTTTCTTT
D: TRBD2; V: TRBV10-3; size: few; J: TRBJ2-7; CDR3: CAIGRGLAGAYEQYF; DNA: TGTGCCATCGGGAGAGGGCTAGCGGGTGCCTACGAGCAGTACTTC
D: -; V: TRBV5-8; size: -; J: TRBJ1-3; CDR3: CASSLGRQLSGNTIYF; DNA: TGTGCCAGCAGCTTGGGGCGGCAGCTCTCTGGAAACACCATATATTTT
D: -; V: TRBV27; size: -; J: TRBJ2-7; CDR3: CASSFRGDSYEQYF; DNA: TGTGCCAGCAGTTTCAGGGGGGATTCCTACGAGCAGTACTTC
D: TRBD1; V: TRBV7-2; size: once; J: TRBJ1-2; CDR3: CASSQRQGRSGYTF; DNA: TGTGCCAGCAGCCAGCGACAGGGAAGGAGTGGCTACACCTTC
D: TRBD1; V: TRBV7-8; size: -; J: TRBJ2-7; CDR3: CASSFRTGAGEQYF; DNA: TGTGCCAGCAGCTTCAGGACAGGGGCCGGCGAGCAGTACTTC
D: -; V: TRBV2; size: -; J: TRBJ1-1; CDR3: CASRGNTEAFF; DNA: TGTGCCAGCCGAGGAAACACTGAAGCTTTCTTT
D: -; V: TRBV9; size: -; J: TRBJ1-3; CDR3: CASSERQSSGNTIYF; DNA: TGTGCCAGCAGCGAACGACAGAGCTCTGGAAACACCATATATTTT
D: TRBD1; V: TRBV29-1; size: -; J: TRBJ1-1; CDR3: CSVYRGSENTEAFF; DNA: TGCAGCGTCTACAGGGGAAGCGAGAACACTGAAGCTTTCTTT
D: -; V: TRBV29-1; size: once; J: TRBJ1-1; CDR3: CSFTRSNTEAFF; DNA: TGCAGCTTCACACGCTCGAACACTGAAGCTTTCTTT
D: TRBD1; V: TRBV4-3; size: -; J: TRBJ2-2; CDR3: CASSQDRSTGGTGELFF; DNA: TGCGCCAGCAGCCAAGATAGGTCTACAGGGGGCACCGGGGAGCTGTTTTTT
D: TRBD1; V: TRBV29-1; size: -; J: TRBJ2-2; CDR3: CSGLLGQGNTGELFF; DNA: TGCAGCGGGCTGCTCGGACAGGGGAACACCGGGGAGCTGTTTTTT
D: -; V: TRBV2; size: -; J: TRBJ2-1; CDR3: CASRIMSSYNEQFF; DNA: TGTGCCAGCAGGATCATGAGCTCCTACAATGAGCAGTTCTTC
D: -; V: TRBV18; size: -; J: TRBJ2-5; CDR3: CASSPFGLRVAETQYF; DNA: TGTGCCAGCTCACCATTTGGCCTCCGGGTGGCAGAGACCCAGTACTTC